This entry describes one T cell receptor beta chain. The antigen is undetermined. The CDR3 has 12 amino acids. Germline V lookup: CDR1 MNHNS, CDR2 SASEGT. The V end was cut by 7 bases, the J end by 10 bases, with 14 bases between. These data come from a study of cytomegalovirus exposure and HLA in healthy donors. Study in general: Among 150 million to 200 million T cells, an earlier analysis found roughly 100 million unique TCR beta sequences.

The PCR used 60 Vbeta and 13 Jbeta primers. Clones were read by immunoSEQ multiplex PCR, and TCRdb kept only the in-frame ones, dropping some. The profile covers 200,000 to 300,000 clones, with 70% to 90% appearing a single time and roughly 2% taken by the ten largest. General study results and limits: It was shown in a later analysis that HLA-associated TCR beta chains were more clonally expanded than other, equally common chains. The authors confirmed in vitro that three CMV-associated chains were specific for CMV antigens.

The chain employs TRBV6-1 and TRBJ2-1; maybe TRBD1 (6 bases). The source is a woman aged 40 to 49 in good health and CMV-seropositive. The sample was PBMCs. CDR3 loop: CASTTGVKEQFF. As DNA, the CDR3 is TGTGCCAGCACGACAGGCGTCAAGGAGCAGTTCTTC.